The 25 T cell receptor beta chains presented below share a single source sample, sequenced in a study of T cell responses to AZD1222 COVID-19 vaccine. Generated by immunoSEQ multiplex PCR, the TCRdb table keeps only in-frame clones and is missing some. The table records approximately 140,000 clones, about 93% of them present only once. The specimen comprised peripheral blood, sampled 28 days after the second AZD1222 dose. The receptors derive from an adult who received the AZD1222 COVID-19 vaccine.

The V call is TRBV6-2 or TRBV6-3, the J call TRBJ2-1; D is perhaps TRBD2 (6 bases). The germline V gene has CDR1 MNHEY and CDR2 SVGEGT. The CDR3 covers 13 residues. Trimming left V 0 bases short and J 12 bases short, with 12 bases between. CDR3 sequence: CASSYSFTEGQFF. CDR3 coding DNA: TGTGCCAGCAGTTACTCCTTCACGGAGGGGCAGTTCTTC.

J is TRBJ1-2 and V is TRBV9, with 8 nucleotides matching TRBD1. Germline CDR1 is SGDLS and CDR2 is YYNGEE. J gave up 3 bases and V 0 bases, and 13 bases lay outside the gene matches. The CDR3 runs to 18 residues. CDR3 coding DNA: TGTGCCAGCAGCGTAGCTCCCGCCCTTGGACAGGGACACTATGGCTACACCTTC. The encoded protein is CASSVAPALGQGHYGYTF. Full variable domain (remainder filled in from reference TRBV9 and TRBJ1-2): DSGVTQTPKHLITATGQRVTLRCSPRSGDLSVYWYQQSLDQGLQFLIQYYNGEERAKGNILERFSAQQFPDLHSELNLSSLELGDSALYFCASSVAPALGQGHYGYTFGSGTRLTVV.

The V and J genes are TRBV5-8 and TRBJ1-3; D gene ambiguous. The length of the CDR3 is 13 residues. In germline, CDR1 is SGHTS, CDR2 YDEGEE. The ends were cut back, 6 bases at V and 7 bases at J, with 14 bases in the middle. The CDR3 sequence: CASNARQWNTIYF. DNA for the CDR3: TGTGCCAGCAATGCCAGACAATGGAACACCATATATTTT.

The rearrangement links TRBV5-1 to TRBJ2-2; D possibly corresponds to TRBD2 (6 bases). The CDR3 covers 15 residues. The germline V gene encodes CDR1 SGHRS and CDR2 YFSETQ. V dropped 1 base and J dropped 3 bases, with 10 bases sitting between them. The CDR3 protein is CASSLSGSHTGELFF. The CDR3 DNA is TGCGCCAGCAGCTTGTCCGGGAGCCACACCGGGGAGCTGTTTTTT.

On this clone itself: The junction departs from the called germline gene at one end, perhaps through a read error. The chain couples TRBV6-1 to TRBJ1-2; D uncertain. Germline CDR1 is MNHNS and CDR2 is SASEGT. CDR3 length equals 12 residues. The CDR3 here is CASSEGPDGYTF. CDR3 nucleotides: TGTGCCAGCAGCGAAGGACCTGATGGCTACACCTTC.

The CDR3 sequence: CASSPGSTEAFF. CDR3 bases: TGTGCCAGCAGCCCGGGGTCTACTGAAGCTTTCTTT. The chain couples TRBV12-3 or TRBV12-4 to TRBJ1-1; D is uncertain. Trimming pared 6 bases from V and 5 bases from J, leaving 10 bases between. The CDR3 has 12 residues.

The gene calls are TRBV27 and TRBJ1-2, with a tentative D call TRBD1 (6 bases). The CDR3 spans 17 residues. The germline V gene has CDR1 MNHEY and CDR2 SMNVEV (reference sequence). V lost 6 bases and J 2 bases, leaving 22 bases between the germline ends. CDR3 sequence: CASRPLTKQGLNYGYTF. In nucleotides, the CDR3 is TGTGCCAGCAGGCCCCTGACAAAACAGGGATTAAACTATGGCTACACCTTC.

This clone was counted between two and nine times. The V and J genes are TRBV27 and TRBJ1-5; D is uncertain. The CDR3 covers 12 residues. Germline V gene sequence: CDR1 MNHEY, CDR2 SMNVEV (reference sequence). Trimming left V 2 bases short and J 8 bases short, with 7 bases between. CDR3 loop: CASSLIGEPQHF. CDR3 DNA sequence: TGTGCCAGCAGTTTAATCGGGGAGCCCCAGCATTTT.

This chain links TRBV11-2 with TRBJ2-5; no definite D call. This CDR3 spans 14 amino acids. CDR1 is SGHAT and CDR2 is FQNNGV in the germline V gene. V lost 5 bases, J lost 2 bases, and 12 bases lay in between. For the CDR3, the DNA is TGTGCCAGCAGCGCCCCGAACGTACAAGAGACCCAGTACTTC. As protein: CASSAPNVQETQYF. Filled out from reference TRBV11-2 and TRBJ2-5, the complete variable domain reads EAGVAQSPRYKIIEKRQSVAFWCNPISGHATLYWYQQILGQGPKLLIQFQNNGVVDDSQLPKDRFSAERLKGVDSTLKIQPAKLEDSAVYLCASSAPNVQETQYFGPGTRLLVL.

This chain connects TRBV5-1 to TRBJ1-1; D is ambiguous. Germline assignment: CDR1 SGHRS and CDR2 YFSETQ. V shed 4 bases and J shed 0 bases, with 13 bases lying between them. This CDR3 is 15 amino acids long. CDR3 sequence (DNA): TGCGCCAGCAGCGAGACCGGGCCTTTGAACACTGAAGCTTTCTTT. Protein sequence: CASSETGPLNTEAFF.

The V gene is TRBV9, the J gene TRBJ2-3; D is perhaps TRBD2 (6 bases). V lost 3 bases to trimming and J lost 0 bases, with 11 bases between them. CDR1 is SGDLS, CDR2 YYNGEE, per germline. This CDR3 contains 15 residues. The CDR3 reads CASSDRGTSTDTQYF. For the CDR3, the DNA is TGTGCCAGCAGCGACCGCGGGACTAGCACAGATACGCAGTATTTT.

The chain employs TRBV19 and TRBJ1-1; D gene uncertain. The CDR3 length is 13 residues. Germline V gene lookup returns CDR1 LNHDA and CDR2 SQIVND (reference sequence). The germline V and J ends were trimmed by 3 bases and 1 base, with 6 bases remaining between them. The CDR3 nucleotides read TGTGCCAGTAGTATTCCGCCGAACACTGAAGCTTTCTTT. Protein: CASSIPPNTEAFF.

V is TRBV19 and J is TRBJ2-7; 7 bases map to TRBD2. Germline V CDR1 and CDR2: LNHDA, SQIVND (reference sequence). The CDR3 length is 13 residues. V lost 5 bases to trimming and J lost 4 bases; unmatched junction nucleotides: 5. In DNA, the CDR3 is TGTGCCAGTAGTCCTAGCGGATATTACGAGCAGTACTTC. Its translation: CASSPSGYYEQYF.

This sequence joins TRBV7-2 and TRBJ2-7; TRBD2 is a possible D gene (6 bases). Germline CDR1 reads SGHTA; CDR2 reads FQGNSA. The CDR3 contains 14 residues. Trimming took 4 bases from V and 1 from J, leaving 11 bases between them. In nucleotides, the CDR3 is TGTGCCAGCAGCTCGGGACTCCAATCCTACGAGCAGTACTTC. Amino acid sequence: CASSSGLQSYEQYF.

The chain is built from TRBV11-2 and TRBJ2-5, with unresolved D. Germline values: CDR1 SGHAT, CDR2 FQNNGV. V was clipped by 3 bases and J by 3 bases, with 14 bases between them. The length of the CDR3 is 15 residues. In nucleotides, the CDR3 is TGTGCCAGCAGCTTCGAAGCCAGGACCAAAGAGACCCAGTACTTC. Translating it yields CASSFEARTKETQYF.

The chain uses TRBV11-1 and TRBJ2-5, with D possibly being TRBD1 (6 bases). Germline CDR1 and CDR2: SGHAT and FQDESV (reference sequence). This CDR3 has 13 amino acids. Trimming shortened V by 4 bases and J by 4 bases, and 10 bases separated the two germline ends. The CDR3 bases are TGTGCCAGCAGCTCTACAGGGCCAGAGACCCAGTACTTC. Protein sequence: CASSSTGPETQYF.

This sequence joins TRBV5-4 and TRBJ1-2; D is possibly TRBD1 (5 bases). Looked up from germline, CDR1 is SGHNT and CDR2 is YYREEE (reference sequence). Trimming removed 6 bases at V and 2 bases at J, with 20 bases between. The CDR3 is made up of 16 amino acids. The CDR3 DNA reads as TGTGCCAGCAAACCCAGGGCAGGAGGGTTAAACTATGGCTACACCTTC. Translating it yields CASKPRAGGLNYGYTF.

The J gene is TRBJ1-4, the V gene TRBV19; D is unclear. Germline V gene sequence: CDR1 LNHDA, CDR2 SQIVND (reference sequence). V was shortened by 5 bases and J by 7 bases, with 14 bases between the two germline ends. The CDR3 covers 14 residues. CDR3 protein: CASSPSGFREKLFF. The CDR3 nucleotides are TGTGCCAGTAGTCCGTCGGGGTTTCGTGAAAAACTGTTTTTT.

The chain has TRBV5-1 and TRBJ1-2; 12 bases align to TRBD1. V lost 0 bases, J lost 8 bases, and 2 bases stayed unmatched. The CDR3 is 14 residues long. Germline loops: CDR1 SGHRS, CDR2 YFSETQ. The CDR3 sequence is CASSLAGTGGGYTF. CDR3 DNA: TGCGCCAGCAGCTTGGCCGGGACAGGGGGCGGCTACACCTTC.

This chain connects TRBV30 to TRBJ2-4; D may be TRBD1 (5 bases). The germline V and J ends were trimmed by 2 bases and 5 bases, with 7 bases remaining between them. Germline lookup yields CDR1 GTSNPN and CDR2 SVGIG (reference sequence). CDR3 length equals 12 residues. In DNA, the CDR3 is TGTGCCTGGAGTTCGACAGAAAACATTCAGTACTTC. Translating it yields CAWSSTENIQYF.

This clone was counted once. The chain combines TRBV6-5 with TRBJ1-1, with 9 bases matching TRBD1. This CDR3 contains 15 residues. CDR1 is MNHEY, CDR2 SVGAGI, per germline. V trimming: 6 bases; J trimming: 3 bases; junction bases outside the gene matches: 8. The CDR3 region is CASRRTGTGHTEAFF. CDR3 coding DNA: TGTGCCAGCAGAAGAACCGGGACAGGGCACACTGAAGCTTTCTTT.

The chain links TRBV6-5 to TRBJ2-1, with no clear D. The CDR3 covers 13 residues. Trimming removed 6 bases at V and 5 bases at J, with 11 bases between. Germline lookup yields CDR1 MNHEY and CDR2 SVGAGI. CDR3 in DNA: TGTGCCAGCAGCGGCAGGACGCACAATGAGCAGTTCTTC. Amino acids: CASSGRTHNEQFF.

The chain carries TRBV11-2 and TRBJ2-1, with 13 bases that match TRBD2. CDR3 length: 14 amino acids. Per germline, CDR1 SGHAT and CDR2 FQNNGV. V was pared by 6 bases and J by 6 bases, with 2 bases of the junction left unmatched. The CDR3 nucleotides read TGTGCCAGCAGTACTAGCGGGAGGGCCAATGAGCAGTTCTTC. It translates to CASSTSGRANEQFF.

The rearrangement joins TRBV19 to TRBJ1-2; D may be TRBD1 (6 bases). Germline CDR1 reads LNHDA; CDR2 reads SQIVND (reference sequence). This CDR3 spans 14 amino acids. With 3 bases removed from V and 7 bases from J, the gap between germline ends came to 15 bases. The CDR3 sequence: CASSIWGGVSGYTF. The CDR3 nucleotides are TGTGCCAGTAGTATTTGGGGGGGCGTAAGTGGCTACACCTTC.

The CDR3 here is CSVGDIFPYTF. The CDR3 DNA reads TGCAGCGTTGGGGACATCTTCCCCTACACCTTC. The chain is built from TRBV29-1 and TRBJ1-2; weak D call: TRBD1 (6 bases). V dropped 4 bases and J dropped 10 bases, with 13 bases sitting between them. From germline, CDR1 is SQVTM and CDR2 ANQGSEA. The CDR3 loop spans 11 amino acids.